A single sample is the source of the 23 T cell receptor beta chains below, sequenced in a study of early T cells in non-severe SARS-CoV-2 infection. In TCRdb, the 5' RACE reads were re-called with MiXCR into one record per CDR3 protein. The repertoire holds around 30,000 distinct CDR3 sequences, roughly 5% seen once, with more than 20% in the top ten. The sequenced sample was whole blood. The receptors originated from an adult who was a healthcare worker with PCR-confirmed SARS-CoV-2 infection or an uninfected control (not recorded which).

This clonotype was counted at least ten times. The V gene is TRBV7-2, the J gene TRBJ2-3; no clear D gene. Trimming removed 1 base from V and 3 bases from J, with 11 bases in between. CDR1 is SGHTA, CDR2 FQGNSA, per germline. The CDR3 loop spans 15 amino acids. CDR3 nucleotide sequence: TGTGCCAGCAGCTTAGGGACCCCTAGGACAGATACGCAGTATTTT. Translation gives CASSLGTPRTDTQYF.

In its sample, this clonotype was seen many times. V and J are TRBV7-2 and TRBJ2-7; 11 nucleotides align to TRBD1. The germline V gene has CDR1 SGHTA and CDR2 FQGNSA. V lost 6 bases to trimming and J lost 5 bases; unmatched junction nucleotides: 9. The CDR3 is 15 amino acids. In DNA, the CDR3 is TGTGCCAGCAGTAGGTCCAGGGACAGGGGGAACGAGCAGTACTTC. Translated, it gives CASSRSRDRGNEQYF.

To note about this clonotype: This clone may be a read error of a much larger clone one base away. The conserved closing phenylalanine or tryptophan is absent in this CDR3, likely reflecting a read error. This chain connects TRBV20-1 to TRBJ2-1; 10 bases agree with TRBD2. The CDR3 spans 14 residues. Germline V gene data show CDR1 as DFQATT and CDR2 as SNEGSKA (reference sequence). Germline trimming cut 5 bases from V and 5 bases from J; bases unmatched to any gene: 6. The CDR3 reads CSALGLARNNEQFL. CDR3 DNA: TGCAGTGCTTTGGGACTAGCGCGCAACAATGAGCAGTTCTTA.

This clonotype was observed at least ten times. The chain links TRBV15 to TRBJ2-5, with 10 positions matching TRBD2. Trimming removed 5 bases from V and 2 bases from J; junction bases left unmatched: 8. Germline V gene sequence: CDR1 LNHNV, CDR2 YYDKDF (reference sequence). The CDR3 has 16 residues. CDR3 DNA: TGTGCCACCAGCCCGGATAGCGGGGGGATTCAAGAGACCCAGTACTTC. It yields the protein CATSPDSGGIQETQYF.

In its sample, this clonotype was seen many times. The chain carries TRBV14 and TRBJ1-5; 7 nucleotides line up with TRBD1. CDR1 is SGHDN, CDR2 FVKESK, per germline. V was clipped by 4 bases and J by 2 bases; unmatched bases: 2. CDR3 size: 14 residues. The chain's CDR3 is CASSRTGGNQPQHF. CDR3 in DNA: TGTGCCAGCAGCCGGACAGGAGGCAATCAGCCCCAGCATTTT.

The table lists this clonotype with many counts. This sequence joins TRBV4-2 and TRBJ2-1, with 8 bases identical to TRBD2. Per germline, CDR1 LGHNA and CDR2 YNFKEQ. J gave up 4 bases and V 4 bases, and 6 bases lay outside the gene matches. CDR3 length equals 15 residues. CDR3 amino acids: CASSLRLAQYNEQFF. CDR3 nucleotides: TGTGCCAGCAGCCTTCGACTAGCGCAGTACAATGAGCAGTTCTTC.

This clonotype was counted at least ten times. This chain uses TRBV3-1 with TRBJ2-2; 7 bases are shared with TRBD1. V was pared by 4 bases and J by 1 base, with 6 bases of the junction left unmatched. CDR3 size: 16 residues. Per the germline V gene, CDR1 is LGHDT and CDR2 is YNNKEL (reference sequence). The CDR3 region is CASSLKGQWNTGELFF. CDR3 DNA sequence: TGTGCCAGCAGCCTTAAGGGACAGTGGAACACCGGGGAGCTGTTTTTT. Drawing the rest from reference TRBV3-1 and TRBJ2-2, the complete variable domain is DTAVSQTPKYLVTQMGNDKSIKCEQNLGHDTMYWYKQDSKKFLKIMFSYNNKELIINETVPNRFSPKSPDKAHLNLHINSLELGDSAVYFCASSLKGQWNTGELFFGEGSRLTVL.

In its sample, this clonotype was seen a few times. This chain joins TRBV20-1 and TRBJ2-5; D may be TRBD1 or TRBD2 (5 bases each). The length of the CDR3 is 13 residues. V dropped 5 bases and J dropped 5 bases, with 15 bases sitting between them. CDR1 is DFQATT, CDR2 SNEGSKA, per germline (reference sequence). The CDR3 spells CSADPGTGETQYF. The CDR3 DNA follows: TGCAGTGCTGACCCCGGGACGGGGGAGACCCAGTACTTC.

This chain joins TRBV18 and TRBJ2-7; D is undetermined. The CDR3 length is 12 residues. The V and J ends lost 6 bases and 2 bases respectively, with 8 bases between them. Germline assignment: CDR1 KGHSH and CDR2 LQKENI. The CDR3 is CASSSGPYEQYF. CDR3 nucleotides: TGTGCCAGCTCCTCCGGCCCCTACGAGCAGTACTTC.

Many counts were recorded for this clonotype. The gene calls are TRBV12-5 and TRBJ1-5; D ambiguous. Germline CDR1 is LGHNT and CDR2 is FRNRAP. The CDR3 consists of 13 residues. V was clipped by 0 bases and J by 3 bases, with 3 bases between them. This CDR3 reads CASGLVVNQPQHF. In DNA form, the CDR3 reads TGTGCTAGTGGTTTGGTGGTCAATCAGCCCCAGCATTTT.

This clonotype was seen ten or more times. This rearrangement joins TRBV7-9 to TRBJ2-5; D is perhaps TRBD2 (5 bases). CDR1 and CDR2 from the germline V gene are SEHNR and FQNEAQ (reference sequence). V was trimmed by 5 bases and J by 0 bases, leaving 10 bases between them. The CDR3 has 14 residues. The CDR3 here is CASSRTGNQETQYF. The CDR3 DNA is TGTGCCAGCAGCCGGACTGGAAACCAAGAGACCCAGTACTTC.

This clonotype was recorded at least ten times. The chain recombines TRBV20-1 with TRBJ2-7; 8 positions agree with TRBD1. V lost 4 bases, J lost 3 bases, and 8 bases stayed unmatched. The germline V gene has CDR1 DFQATT and CDR2 SNEGSKA (reference sequence). The CDR3 sequence is 14 residues long. Here the CDR3 reads CSATTGGHGYEQYF. Written as DNA, the CDR3 is TGCAGTGCTACAACAGGGGGACACGGCTACGAGCAGTACTTC.

The genes are TRBV12-3 or TRBV12-4 and TRBJ2-1; D gene ambiguous. V lost 6 bases and J lost 7, with 13 bases in between. The CDR3 sequence is 13 residues long. This CDR3 reads CASSPKAQNEQFF. CDR3 bases: TGTGCCAGCAGCCCTAAAGCGCAGAATGAGCAGTTCTTC.

Relative to its sample, this clonotype is medium-sized. V gene TRBV6-5 combines with J gene TRBJ2-1; 7 bases map to TRBD2. After removal of 6 bases from V and 5 bases from J, the junction contained 7 bases not matched to a gene. The CDR3 totals 14 residues. CDR1 is MNHEY, CDR2 SVGAGI, per germline. Written as DNA, the CDR3 is TGTGCCAGCAGGACGGGGGGACGACACAATGAGCAGTTCTTC. This sequence encodes CASRTGGRHNEQFF.

The chain recombines TRBV20-1 with TRBJ2-1; TRBD1 or TRBD2 may be the D gene (5 bases each). V lost 2 bases, J lost 4 bases, and 15 bases lay in between. Germline assignment: CDR1 DFQATT and CDR2 SNEGSKA (reference sequence). The CDR3 runs 15 residues. CDR3 protein: CSARREWDPYNEQFF. CDR3 DNA: TGCAGTGCTAGAAGAGAGTGGGACCCATACAATGAGCAGTTCTTC.

This clonotype was observed a few times. The V and J genes are TRBV11-2 and TRBJ2-1; 8 nucleotides match TRBD2. The CDR3 spans 14 residues. Per the germline V gene, CDR1 is SGHAT and CDR2 is FQNNGV. Germline trimming cut 5 bases from V and 6 bases from J; bases unmatched to any gene: 6. The CDR3, as DNA: TGTGCCAGCAGCCACCCCGGGACTAGCAATGAGCAGTTCTTC. As protein: CASSHPGTSNEQFF.

The table lists this clonotype with many counts. V and J are TRBV3-1 and TRBJ2-5, with D unclear. The CDR3 is 12 residues long. The germline V and J ends were trimmed by 4 bases and 2 bases, with 5 bases remaining between them. Germline values: CDR1 LGHDT, CDR2 YNNKEL (reference sequence). In DNA form, the CDR3 reads TGTGCCAGCAGCCTAGAACAAGAGACCCAGTACTTC. This translates into CASSLEQETQYF.

This chain uses TRBV5-1 with TRBJ1-6; D not certain. There are 15 residues in the CDR3. The germline gives CDR1 SGHRS, CDR2 YFSETQ. Trimming took off 4 bases at V and 10 bases at J, with 18 bases between the two ends. The CDR3 DNA reads as TGCGCCAGCAGCGTCCGGGAAGCCGAAAGGTCACCCCTCCACTTT. Encoded protein: CASSVREAERSPLHF.

This clonotype was detected many times. The chain links TRBV7-2 to TRBJ2-5; 7 bases align to TRBD1. This CDR3 is 15 amino acids long. CDR1 is SGHTA and CDR2 is FQGNSA in the germline V gene. The V segment lost 1 base and the J segment 4 bases; nucleotides outside the gene matches: 6. The CDR3 sequence: CASSLGFNRGETQYF. In DNA form, the CDR3 reads TGTGCCAGCAGCTTAGGATTCAACAGGGGAGAGACCCAGTACTTC. The complete variable domain, with remaining parts taken from reference TRBV7-2 and TRBJ2-5, reads GAGVSQSPSNKVTEKGKDVELRCDPISGHTALYWYRQSLGQGLEFLIYFQGNSAPDKSGLPSDRFSAERTGGSVSTLTIQRTQQEDSAVYLCASSLGFNRGETQYFGPGTRLLVL.

By share of the sample, this clonotype is medium-sized (0.01 to 0.1%). The J gene is TRBJ2-1, the V gene TRBV20-1; D is unclear. The V end was cut by 4 bases, the J end by 0 bases, with 10 bases between. Per the germline V gene, CDR1 is DFQATT and CDR2 is SNEGSKA (reference sequence). The CDR3 covers 14 residues. The CDR3 protein is CSATLQSSYNEQFF. CDR3 nucleotides: TGCAGTGCTACCTTACAGAGCTCCTACAATGAGCAGTTCTTC.

In this sample, this clonotype turned up many times. The rearrangement links TRBV28 to TRBJ2-7; weak D call: TRBD1 (6 bases). V gave up 4 bases and J gave up 10 bases, with 17 bases separating them. The CDR3 contains 13 residues. Germline V gene sequence: CDR1 MDHEN, CDR2 SYDVKM. The chain's CDR3 is CASSSYVDRFQYF. CDR3 sequence (DNA): TGTGCCAGCAGTTCTTATGTGGACAGATTCCAGTACTTC.

At least ten counts were recorded for this clonotype. The chain combines TRBV6-1 with TRBJ2-3; possibly TRBD1 for D (6 bases). CDR1 and CDR2 from the germline V gene are MNHNS and SASEGT. The CDR3 runs 15 residues. Between the trimmed V and J ends, which lost 7 bases and 8 bases, there was a span of 22 bases. The CDR3 nucleotides read TGTGCCAGCACCCCCATTACAGGGTGGGCCGGTACGCAGTATTTT. Residues: CASTPITGWAGTQYF.

This chain uses TRBV4-1 with TRBJ2-7; no definite D call. Germline V lookup: CDR1 MGHRA, CDR2 YSYEKL. The CDR3 has 16 residues. Trimming left V 1 base short and J 2 bases short, with 15 bases between. The CDR3 here is CASSQVASVEAYEQYF. The CDR3 region has the DNA TGCGCCAGCAGCCAAGTTGCCTCCGTTGAGGCCTACGAGCAGTACTTC.